A selection of T cell receptor beta chains follows, all from one sample in a study of cytomegalovirus exposure and HLA in healthy donors. Clones were sequenced by immunoSEQ multiplex PCR, and TCRdb holds only the in-frame ones, with some missing. The data hold 200,000 to 250,000 clones, with roughly 81% observed a single time. The sample comprised PBMCs. The origin of the receptors is a girl aged 2 to 10 in good health and CMV-seronegative. The CDR3 runs from the conserved cysteine through the conserved F or W. D genes are given only for firm matches. Clone size appears in some rows only: once, few, many, or a class for an expanded clone.

abundance: .
j_gene: TRBJ2-2
v_gene: TRBV5-1
d_gene: TRBD2
CDR3aa: CASSEGLAGLFF
CDR3nt: TGCGCCAGCAGCGAGGGACTAGCGGGCCTGTTTTTT

abundance: .
j_gene: TRBJ2-3
v_gene: TRBV7-9
d_gene: .
CDR3aa: CASSLGRGDADTQYF
CDR3nt: TGTGCCAGCAGCTTAGGGCGGGGAGATGCAGATACGCAGTATTTT

abundance: .
j_gene: TRBJ1-1
v_gene: TRBV5-1
d_gene: .
CDR3aa: CASSLTGSEAFF
CDR3nt: TGCGCCAGCAGCTTGACAGGGTCCGAAGCTTTCTTT

abundance: .
j_gene: TRBJ2-5
v_gene: TRBV7-3
d_gene: TRBD2
CDR3aa: CASSSGQPGGETQYF
CDR3nt: TGTGCCAGCAGCTCCGGACAGCCGGGAGGGGAGACCCAGTACTTC

abundance: .
j_gene: TRBJ2-7
v_gene: TRBV2
d_gene: .
CDR3aa: CASLRGATYEQYF
CDR3nt: TGTGCCAGCCTCAGGGGAGCAACCTACGAGCAGTACTTC

abundance: .
j_gene: TRBJ2-1
v_gene: TRBV11-2
d_gene: TRBD2
CDR3aa: CASSLGLAGNYNEQFF
CDR3nt: TGTGCCAGCAGCTTAGGATTAGCGGGGAACTACAATGAGCAGTTCTTC

abundance: once
j_gene: TRBJ1-1
v_gene: TRBV5-1
d_gene: .
CDR3aa: CASSLKSWQLNTEAFF
CDR3nt: TGCGCCAGCAGCTTGAAGTCCTGGCAACTGAACACTGAAGCTTTCTTT

abundance: .
j_gene: TRBJ1-1
v_gene: TRBV19
d_gene: .
CDR3aa: CASIPGIERNTEAFF
CDR3nt: TGTGCCAGTATCCCGGGGATTGAGAGAAACACTGAAGCTTTCTTT

abundance: .
j_gene: TRBJ1-1
v_gene: TRBV9
d_gene: TRBD1
CDR3aa: CASGGGNTEAFF
CDR3nt: TGTGCCAGCGGAGGGGGCAACACTGAAGCTTTCTTT

abundance: .
j_gene: TRBJ2-3
v_gene: TRBV7-9
d_gene: TRBD2
CDR3aa: CASSLRGLAGGLGTDTQYF
CDR3nt: TGTGCCAGCAGCTTAAGGGGACTAGCGGGAGGTCTTGGCACAGATACGCAGTATTTT

abundance: .
j_gene: TRBJ2-3
v_gene: TRBV7-6
d_gene: .
CDR3aa: CASSSLLGDTQYF
CDR3nt: TGTGCCAGCAGCTCCTTACTTGGAGATACGCAGTATTTT

abundance: .
j_gene: TRBJ1-5
v_gene: TRBV30
d_gene: .
CDR3aa: CAWSVQVGQPQHF
CDR3nt: TGTGCCTGGAGTGTACAGGTAGGGCAGCCCCAGCATTTT

abundance: .
j_gene: TRBJ2-1
v_gene: TRBV30
d_gene: TRBD2
CDR3aa: CAWSDPRAGGPPYEQFF
CDR3nt: TGTGCCTGGAGTGACCCCAGAGCGGGAGGGCCCCCGTATGAGCAGTTCTTC

abundance: .
j_gene: TRBJ2-5
v_gene: TRBV5-4
d_gene: .
CDR3aa: CASSLGGRRETQYF
CDR3nt: TGTGCCAGCAGCTTGGGCGGCAGACGGGAGACCCAGTACTTC